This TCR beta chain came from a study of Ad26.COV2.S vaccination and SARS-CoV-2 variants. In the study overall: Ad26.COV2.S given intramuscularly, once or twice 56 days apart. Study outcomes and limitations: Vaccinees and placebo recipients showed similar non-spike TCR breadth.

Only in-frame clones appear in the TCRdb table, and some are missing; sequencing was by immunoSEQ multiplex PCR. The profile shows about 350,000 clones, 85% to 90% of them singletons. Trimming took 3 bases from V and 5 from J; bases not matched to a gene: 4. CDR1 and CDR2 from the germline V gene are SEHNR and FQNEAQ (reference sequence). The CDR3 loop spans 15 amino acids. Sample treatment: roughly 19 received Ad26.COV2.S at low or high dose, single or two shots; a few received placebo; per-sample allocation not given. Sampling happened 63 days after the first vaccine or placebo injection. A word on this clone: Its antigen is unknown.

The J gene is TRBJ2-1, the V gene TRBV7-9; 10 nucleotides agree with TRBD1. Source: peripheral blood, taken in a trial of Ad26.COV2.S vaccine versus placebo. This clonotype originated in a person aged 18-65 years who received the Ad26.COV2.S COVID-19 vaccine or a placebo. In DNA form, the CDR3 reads TGTGCCAGCAGCTTGACAGGGGGCCCACACAATGAGCAGTTCTTC. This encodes CASSLTGGPHNEQFF.